The next 26 T cell receptor beta chains were all read from a single sample in a study of human T cells and chemical hapten exposure (dated by TCRdb to 2020 to 2022). Total RNA was isolated from unfractionated whole blood collected in Tempus Blood RNA tubes. Library prep was done by 5' RACE. Instrument on record: Illumina MiSeq. TCRdb itself trimmed the public reads at Q25 with fastp, ran MiXCR and retained productive beta chains. Rows are unified per CDR3 protein, each entry keeping the most common DNA and genes. The sample includes 65,000 to 90,000 distinct CDR3 sequences, with approximately 15% observed a single time. Approximately 6.3% of the sample is taken by the ten largest. The receptor source for this set is a female donor in good health.

J is TRBJ2-3 and V is TRBV20-1; D is unresolved. With 4 bases removed from V and 5 bases from J, the gap between germline ends came to 19 bases. The CDR3 covers 15 residues. Germline V gives CDR1 DFQATT, CDR2 SNEGSKA (reference sequence). The CDR3 DNA follows: TGCAGTGCTACGGTTGGCGGACCTTTTGAAGATACGCAGTATTTT. This codes for CSATVGGPFEDTQYF.

V is TRBV12-3 or TRBV12-4 and J is TRBJ1-1; no definite D call. The length of the CDR3 is 15 residues. V lost 0 bases to trimming and J lost 5 bases, with 13 bases between them. DNA of the CDR3: TGTGCCAGCAGTTTAGCGGAGTTAGTCTCAACTGAAGCTTTCTTT. This encodes CASSLAELVSTEAFF.

This clonotype was seen only a few times. The chain uses TRBV20-1 and TRBJ2-1, with TRBD1 as a possible D gene (5 bases). Germline V lookup: CDR1 DFQATT, CDR2 SNEGSKA (reference sequence). The CDR3 runs to 14 residues. V lost 0 bases to trimming and J lost 8 bases, with 14 bases between them. In nucleotides, the CDR3 is TGCAGTGCTAGAGATGTAGGCCAGGGCTATGAGCAGTTCTTC. It is translated as CSARDVGQGYEQFF.

This clonotype was counted between two and nine times. The chain joins TRBV6-6 to TRBJ1-5; 8 nucleotides line up with TRBD1. The CDR3 consists of 14 residues. From germline, CDR1 is MNHNY and CDR2 SVGAGI (reference sequence). Trimming cost V 10 bases and J 4 bases; bases outside gene matches: 9. CDR3 DNA sequence: TGTGCCATCGCCGGGACAGGTTCAAATCAGCCCCAGCATTTT. It is translated as CAIAGTGSNQPQHF.

The chain has TRBV6-1 and TRBJ1-4; no definite D call. Germline V CDR1 and CDR2: MNHNS, SASEGT. Trimming stripped 5 bases from V and 0 bases from J, with 16 bases between. The CDR3 is made up of 17 amino acids. The CDR3: CASSRSVGSATNEKLFF. In nucleotides, the CDR3 is TGTGCCAGCAGTCGCTCGGTGGGCAGCGCAACTAATGAAAAACTGTTTTTT.

This clonotype showed up many times. The chain has TRBV6-1 and TRBJ1-1; no clear D. Germline V gene lookup returns CDR1 MNHNS and CDR2 SASEGT. The CDR3 loop spans 10 amino acids. The V gene lost 6 bases and the J gene lost 5 bases, with 4 bases spanning the gap. This chain's CDR3 is CASSDTEAFF. For the CDR3, the DNA is TGTGCCAGCAGCGATACTGAAGCTTTCTTT.

V gene TRBV21-1 combines with J gene TRBJ1-2; the table's D gene call, TRBD1, was not cross checked with the DNA. TRBV21-1 is termed a pseudogene. The CDR3 extends over 17 amino acids. The CDR3 here is CASSKDRDREKNYGYTF. The CDR3 coding sequence is TGTGCCAGCAGCAAAGACAGGGACAGGGAGAAAAACTATGGCTACACCTTC.

This chain uses TRBV20-1 with TRBJ1-2; TRBD1 matches at 7 bases. This CDR3 spans 16 amino acids. Germline V CDR1 and CDR2: DFQATT, SNEGSKA (reference sequence). With V trimmed by 1 base and J by 1 base, 9 bases remained unmatched. In DNA form, the CDR3 reads TGCAGTGCTAGAGGAGGGGCAGGGGGTGGTAACTATGGCTACACCTTC. Translated: CSARGGAGGGNYGYTF.

This clonotype has just a few counts. This sequence joins TRBV9 and TRBJ2-2; TRBD1 matches at 9 bases. The CDR3 sequence is 15 residues long. Per germline, CDR1 SGDLS and CDR2 YYNGEE. With V trimmed by 0 bases and J by 6 bases, 3 bases remained unmatched. Here the CDR3 reads CASSVAGQGAGELFF. CDR3 in DNA: TGTGCCAGCAGCGTAGCGGGACAGGGAGCCGGGGAGCTGTTTTTT.

This clonotype was seen more than once but under ten times. The chain recombines TRBV6-2 or TRBV6-3 with TRBJ1-2, with D possibly TRBD1 on 5 matching bases. This CDR3 region has 14 residues. The ends were cut back, 5 bases at V and 4 bases at J, with 14 bases in the middle. The germline CDR1 and CDR2 sequences are MNHEY and SVGEGT. CDR3: CASSRDARPYGYTF. The CDR3 nucleotides are TGTGCCAGCAGTCGGGACGCACGACCCTATGGCTACACCTTC.

This clonotype appeared many times. V gene TRBV9 combines with J gene TRBJ1-6; TRBD1 matches 7 bases. The CDR3 sequence is 14 residues long. Per germline, CDR1 SGDLS and CDR2 YYNGEE. The J segment lost 8 bases and the V segment lost 3 bases, leaving 5 bases of the junction unmatched. In nucleotides, the CDR3 is TGTGCCAGCAGCGCGACAGGGTTGGATTCACCCCTCCACTTT. Translating gives CASSATGLDSPLHF.

A note on this clonotype: The junction does not match germline at one end; this may be a read error. The chain joins TRBV5-1 to TRBJ2-1, with D hard to call. The CDR3 is made up of 14 amino acids. Germline CDR1 SGHRS, CDR2 YFSETQ. The CDR3 spells CASTLNGLSDERFF. In DNA form, the CDR3 reads TGCGCCAGCACCTTGAACGGCCTCAGCGATGAGCGGTTCTTC.

This clonotype was seen only a few times. CDR3: CASSWQGAGTEAFF. CDR3 in DNA: TGCGCCAGCAGCTGGCAGGGGGCCGGAACTGAAGCTTTCTTT. The chain links TRBV5-1 to TRBJ1-1; 8 nucleotides agree with TRBD1. The CDR3 sequence is 14 residues long. V lost 3 bases and J lost 5; bases outside the gene matches: 6. Germline V gene sequence: CDR1 SGHRS, CDR2 YFSETQ.

V is TRBV5-6 and J is TRBJ1-1; no firm D call. Germline loops: CDR1 SGHDT, CDR2 YYEEEE. CDR3 length equals 14 residues. Trimming stripped 5 bases from V and 1 base from J, with 12 bases between. CDR3 sequence: CASSDGPQNTEAFF. In DNA, the CDR3 is TGTGCCAGCAGTGACGGGCCTCAGAACACTGAAGCTTTCTTT.

This clonotype was counted at least ten times. The V gene is TRBV5-6, the J gene TRBJ1-1; no firm D call. The V and J ends lost 2 bases and 1 base respectively, with 12 bases between them. The length of the CDR3 is 15 residues. CDR1 and CDR2 (germline): SGHDT, YYEEEE. DNA of the CDR3: TGTGCCAGCAGCTTACCCATAATCGGGAACACTGAAGCTTTCTTT. Residues: CASSLPIIGNTEAFF. The whole variable domain, remainder taken from reference TRBV5-6 and TRBJ1-1, is DAGVTQSPTHLIKTRGQQVTLRCSPKSGHDTVSWYQQALGQGPQFIFQYYEEEERQRGNFPDRFSGHQFPNYSSELNVNALLLGDSALYLCASSLPIIGNTEAFFGQGTRLTVV.

The chain carries TRBV27 and TRBJ2-7; 14 positions match TRBD2. V was pared by 5 bases and J by 3 bases, with 0 bases of the junction left unmatched. The CDR3 sequence is 14 residues long. Germline V gene sequence: CDR1 MNHEY, CDR2 SMNVEV (reference sequence). The chain's CDR3 is CASSGLAGGYEQYF. DNA for the CDR3: TGTGCCAGCAGTGGACTAGCGGGGGGCTACGAGCAGTACTTC.

There are a few counts of this clonotype. This chain links TRBV7-2 with TRBJ2-4, with a possible D match to TRBD2 (6 bases). Germline V gene sequence: CDR1 SGHTA, CDR2 FQGNSA. The CDR3 has 15 amino acids. V lost 0 bases to trimming and J lost 5 bases, with 11 bases between them. The CDR3 coding sequence is TGTGCCAGCAGCTTAGCGTGGGGGGAGGAAAACATTCAGTACTTC. Translated: CASSLAWGEENIQYF.

J is TRBJ2-3 and V is TRBV6-1; no firm D call. Trimming removed 4 bases from V and 5 bases from J, with 22 bases in between. The CDR3 consists of 17 residues. CDR1 and CDR2 from the germline V gene are MNHNS and SASEGT. CDR3 DNA: TGTGCCAGCAGTGCGTTAGTCCGTCCCGAGTTGATAGATACGCAGTATTTT. It yields the protein CASSALVRPELIDTQYF.

The V and J genes are TRBV10-2 and TRBJ1-5; D perhaps matches TRBD1 (6 bases). In germline, CDR1 is WSHSY, CDR2 SAAADI. CDR3 length: 15 residues. Trimming pared 4 bases from V and 3 bases from J, leaving 13 bases between. CDR3 sequence (DNA): TGCGCCAGCAGTGCAGCGAGACAGGTCAATCAGCCCCAGCATTTT. As protein: CASSAARQVNQPQHF.

This clonotype was counted a few times. The rearrangement links TRBV29-1 to TRBJ2-5; 7 nucleotides line up with TRBD1. The germline CDR1 and CDR2 sequences are SQVTM and ANQGSEA. The CDR3 runs to 15 residues. J gave up 1 base and V 4 bases, and 9 bases lay outside the gene matches. Here the CDR3 reads CSVGDSNPFQETQYF. DNA of the CDR3: TGCAGCGTTGGGGACAGTAATCCATTCCAAGAGACCCAGTACTTC.

This sequence joins TRBV11-1 and TRBJ2-1; 8 nucleotides align to TRBD1. Germline V gene data show CDR1 as SGHAT and CDR2 as FQDESV (reference sequence). The length of the CDR3 is 17 residues. V was clipped by 5 bases and J by 5 bases; unmatched bases: 14. The DNA of the CDR3 is TGTGCCAGCAGCCCCCCATGGGGGACAGGCCAAGACAATGAGCAGTTCTTC. Translating it yields CASSPPWGTGQDNEQFF.

The table lists this clonotype with a few counts. The chain uses TRBV7-2 and TRBJ1-5, with D uncertain. This CDR3 is 13 amino acids long. The germline V gene encodes CDR1 SGHTA and CDR2 FQGNSA. The V end lost 2 bases, the J end lost 8 bases, and 10 bases lay between the germline ends. This CDR3 is CASSLQPGEPQHF. The CDR3 DNA reads as TGTGCCAGCAGCTTACAGCCTGGGGAGCCCCAGCATTTT.

This chain links TRBV10-1 with TRBJ1-1; 9 bases are a match to TRBD1. The CDR3 length is 17 residues. Trimming at V came to 0 bases and at J to 0 bases, leaving 5 bases not matched to a gene. Germline loops: CDR1 WNHNN, CDR2 SYGVQD (reference sequence). The DNA of the CDR3 is TGCGCCAGCAGTGAGTCCGTAGGACAGGGGTTGAACACTGAAGCTTTCTTT. Translated, it gives CASSESVGQGLNTEAFF.

In its sample, this clonotype was seen many times. The rearrangement links TRBV20-1 to TRBJ2-1; 9 positions agree with TRBD2. CDR1 is DFQATT and CDR2 is SNEGSKA in the germline V gene (reference sequence). J lost 8 bases, V lost 2 bases, and 10 bases had no gene match. This CDR3 spans 15 amino acids. CDR3 nucleotides: TGCAGTGCTAGACAGCTAGCGGGGCCTGGGGATGAGCAGTTCTTC. It translates to CSARQLAGPGDEQFF.

This clonotype came up a few times. This chain uses TRBV12-3 or TRBV12-4 with TRBJ2-5, with D perhaps matching TRBD1 (6 bases). Trimming shortened V by 5 bases and J by 3 bases, and 13 bases separated the two germline ends. CDR3 length: 14 amino acids. CDR3 bases: TGTGCCAGCAGTCAATACAGGGCGGAAGAGACCCAGTACTTC. Translated, it gives CASSQYRAEETQYF.

This clonotype was detected only a few times. In nucleotides, the CDR3 is TGTGCCAGCAGTTACTACAGGGGGCTGGATGAGCAGTTCTTC. Its translation is CASSYYRGLDEQFF. The chain uses TRBV6-5 and TRBJ2-1, with TRBD1 identical over 9 bases. This CDR3 has 14 residues. With 1 base clipped from V and 8 bases from J, the junction kept 3 bases outside the gene matches. Looked up from germline, CDR1 is MNHEY and CDR2 is SVGAGI.